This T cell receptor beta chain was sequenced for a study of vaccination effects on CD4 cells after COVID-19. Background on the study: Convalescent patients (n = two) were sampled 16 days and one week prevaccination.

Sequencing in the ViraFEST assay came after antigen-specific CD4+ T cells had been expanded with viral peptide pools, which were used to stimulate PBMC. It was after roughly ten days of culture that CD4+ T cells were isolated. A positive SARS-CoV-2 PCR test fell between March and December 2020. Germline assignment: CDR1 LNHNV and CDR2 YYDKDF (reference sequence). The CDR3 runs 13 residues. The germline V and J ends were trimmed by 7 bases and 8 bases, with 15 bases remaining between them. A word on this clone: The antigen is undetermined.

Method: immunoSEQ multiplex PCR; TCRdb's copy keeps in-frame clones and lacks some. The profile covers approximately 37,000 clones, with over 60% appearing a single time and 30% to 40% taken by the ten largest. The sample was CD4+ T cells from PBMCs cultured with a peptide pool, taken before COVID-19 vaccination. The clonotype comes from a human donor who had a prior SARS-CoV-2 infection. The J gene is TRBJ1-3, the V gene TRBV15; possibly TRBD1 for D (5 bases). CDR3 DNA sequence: TGTGCCACCAATACCTACCTGGGGGACACCATATATTTT. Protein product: CATNTYLGDTIYF.